What follows are 19 T cell receptor beta chains derived from one specimen sequenced in a study of blood T cell repertoires in COVID-19. Here immunoSEQ multiplex PCR was the method, and the copy in TCRdb shows in-frame clones only, minus some. Of 250,000 to 300,000 clones listed, roughly 80% are singletons. The specimen was peripheral blood. The receptor source for this set is a man in his sixties who had recovered from COVID-19.

The chain is built from TRBV19 and TRBJ2-1; D unclear. Trimming took 5 bases from V and 4 from J, leaving 9 bases between them. Germline lookup yields CDR1 LNHDA and CDR2 SQIVND (reference sequence). The CDR3 has 13 amino acids. The CDR3 region has the DNA TGTGCCAGTAGTTTTGGGCTTTACAATGAGCAGTTCTTC. It is translated as CASSFGLYNEQFF.

This clone was detected once. The CDR3 coding sequence is TGTGCCAGCAGTTTACTGGGCCTCAAAAACATTCAGTACTTC. The encoded protein is CASSLLGLKNIQYF. J is TRBJ2-4 and V is TRBV27, with unresolved D. The length of the CDR3 is 14 residues. V lost 2 bases to trimming and J lost 3 bases, with 8 bases between them. Looked up from germline, CDR1 is MNHEY and CDR2 is SMNVEV (reference sequence).

The rearrangement joins TRBV20-1 to TRBJ2-1, with TRBD2 identical over 8 bases. CDR1 is DFQATT, CDR2 SNEGSKA, per germline (reference sequence). The CDR3 covers 15 residues. V shed 3 bases and J 7 bases; nucleotides not matched to a gene: 11. CDR3: CSASPISGIWNEQFF. The CDR3 coding sequence is TGCAGTGCTAGTCCTATTAGCGGGATATGGAATGAGCAGTTCTTC.

This chain uses TRBV6-5 with TRBJ2-7, with 8 bases fitting TRBD1. The length of the CDR3 is 13 residues. With 6 bases clipped from V and 5 bases from J, the junction kept 6 bases outside the gene matches. Germline V CDR1 and CDR2: MNHEY, SVGAGI. The CDR3, as DNA: TGTGCCAGCAGGGAGACAGGGGCCCACGAGCAGTACTTC. Translation: CASRETGAHEQYF.

V usage is TRBV16 and J usage is TRBJ2-2; tentative D call: TRBD1 (6 bases). V was cut by 2 bases and J by 5 bases, with 9 bases left in between. Looked up from germline, CDR1 is KGHSY and CDR2 is FQNENV. CDR3 length equals 14 residues. CDR3: CASSQGTRTGELFF. The CDR3 DNA reads TGTGCCAGCAGCCAAGGGACAAGGACCGGGGAGCTGTTTTTT.

V and J are TRBV7-9 and TRBJ2-7; 12 bases map to TRBD1. CDR1 and CDR2 (germline): SEHNR, FQNEAQ (reference sequence). The CDR3 spans 17 residues. Unmatched junction bases numbered 13, after V lost 4 bases and J lost 6 bases. CDR3 protein: CASSSPPGQGAWGEQYF. CDR3 DNA: TGTGCCAGCAGCTCCCCTCCGGGACAGGGGGCCTGGGGCGAGCAGTACTTC.

The J gene is TRBJ1-1, the V gene TRBV7-9; 9 bases agree with TRBD1. Germline V gives CDR1 SEHNR, CDR2 FQNEAQ (reference sequence). The CDR3 runs to 16 residues. V lost 5 bases and J lost 0; bases outside the gene matches: 7. DNA for the CDR3: TGTGCCAGCAGCCAGAGACAGGGGGGCATGAACACTGAAGCTTTCTTT. This codes for CASSQRQGGMNTEAFF.

A single count supports this clone. The chain combines TRBV18 with TRBJ2-5; 9 bases are a match to TRBD1. CDR3 length equals 14 residues. V trimming: 3 bases; J trimming: 5 bases; junction bases outside the gene matches: 4. Germline V CDR1 and CDR2: KGHSH, LQKENI. The CDR3 bases are TGTGCCAGCTCACCTGACAGGGGGGGCGAGACCCAGTACTTC. Its translation: CASSPDRGGETQYF.

This chain joins TRBV7-9 and TRBJ2-1, with a weak D call TRBD2 (6 bases). The CDR3 is 13 amino acids. Germline V lookup: CDR1 SEHNR, CDR2 FQNEAQ (reference sequence). The ends were cut back, 3 bases at V and 9 bases at J, with 12 bases in the middle. DNA of the CDR3: TGTGCCAGCAGCTTGGGGGGAGTCACTGAGCAGTTCTTC. Its translation is CASSLGGVTEQFF.

The gene calls are TRBV20-1 and TRBJ1-2; D perhaps matches TRBD1 (5 bases). The CDR3 is made up of 10 amino acids. Germline-derived CDR1 and CDR2 are DFQATT and SNEGSKA (reference sequence). Trimming shortened V by 6 bases and J by 7 bases, and 9 bases separated the two germline ends. CDR3 bases: TGCAGTGCGGGGAGGGGTGGCTACACCTTC. Encoded protein: CSAGRGGYTF.

V is TRBV5-1 and J is TRBJ1-4; D ambiguous. The germline gives CDR1 SGHRS, CDR2 YFSETQ. The CDR3 is 15 amino acids. V lost 4 bases and J lost 8, with 18 bases in between. The CDR3 region has the DNA TGCGCCAGCAGCGAGCCGGGAATCCTCGGGGAAAAACTGTTTTTT. It specifies CASSEPGILGEKLFF.

The chain carries TRBV19 and TRBJ1-2; D is unclear. Germline V gives CDR1 LNHDA, CDR2 SQIVND (reference sequence). V was clipped by 1 base and J by 5 bases, with 11 bases between them. The CDR3 has 14 amino acids. Here the CDR3 DNA reads TGTGCCAGTAGTATAGGCTGGGCAGGATATGGCTACACCTTC. Residues: CASSIGWAGYGYTF.

The chain uses TRBV20-1 and TRBJ2-7; unclear D gene. Germline V gene data show CDR1 as DFQATT and CDR2 as SNEGSKA (reference sequence). CDR3 length: 10 amino acids. Trimming took 3 bases from V and 6 from J, leaving 6 bases between them. The CDR3 spells CSASKSEQYF. CDR3 bases: TGCAGTGCTAGCAAATCCGAGCAGTACTTC.

The chain links TRBV15 to TRBJ2-2; D is unclear. Germline V CDR1 and CDR2: LNHNV, YYDKDF (reference sequence). The CDR3 has 17 residues. Trimming cost V 2 bases and J 4 bases, with 17 bases left between them. Here the CDR3 reads CATSRLTSHRGTGELFF. The CDR3 coding sequence is TGTGCCACCAGCAGACTAACTTCCCACCGAGGCACCGGGGAGCTGTTTTTT.

This chain joins TRBV28 and TRBJ1-3; possibly TRBD1 for D (5 bases). This CDR3 has 13 residues. V lost 6 bases, J lost 8 bases, and 14 bases lay in between. Germline V gives CDR1 MDHEN, CDR2 SYDVKM. CDR3: CASRTGHVHTIYF. The CDR3 coding sequence is TGTGCCAGCAGAACCGGACATGTGCACACCATATATTTT.

The chain couples TRBV4-1 to TRBJ1-2; the D is unclear. This CDR3 is built from 17 residues. Germline CDR1 is MGHRA and CDR2 is YSYEKL. Deletions cut 1 base from V and 4 bases from J, with 19 bases between. The CDR3 sequence: CASSQGRLEGAGYGYTF. DNA for the CDR3: TGCGCCAGCAGCCAAGGGCGGTTAGAAGGAGCGGGCTATGGCTACACCTTC.

This chain links TRBV14 with TRBJ2-2, with a possible D match to TRBD2 (6 bases). This CDR3 is 16 amino acids long. In germline, CDR1 is SGHDN, CDR2 FVKESK. The V gene lost 0 bases and the J gene lost 4 bases, with 12 bases spanning the gap. This CDR3 is CASSQDWGRTTGELFF. In nucleotides, the CDR3 is TGTGCCAGCAGCCAAGATTGGGGGAGGACCACCGGGGAGCTGTTTTTT. The variable domain in full, with the rest retrieved from reference TRBV14 and TRBJ2-2, is EAGVTQFPSHSVIEKGQTVTLRCDPISGHDNLYWYRRVMGKEIKFLLHFVKESKQDESGMPNNRFLAERTGGTYSTLKVQPAELEDSGVYFCASSQDWGRTTGELFFGEGSRLTVL.

V and J are TRBV5-1 and TRBJ2-2, with TRBD1 matching over 10 bases. J lost 1 base, V lost 3 bases, and 3 bases had no gene match. This CDR3 has 16 residues. CDR1 and CDR2 from the germline V gene are SGHRS and YFSETQ. The CDR3 DNA sequence: TGCGCCAGCAGCTCCGGGACAGGGGTGAACACCGGGGAGCTGTTTTTT. Translating it yields CASSSGTGVNTGELFF.

The chain uses TRBV7-6 and TRBJ2-3; 7 bases fit TRBD1. The CDR3 runs to 16 residues. CDR1 and CDR2 from the germline V gene are SGHVS and FNYEAQ. V gave up 4 bases and J gave up 5 bases; unmatched junction bases: 12. The CDR3 coding sequence is TGTGCCAGCAGCTCGGCCGGGACAGCGGCGGGAGATACGCAGTATTTT. Residues: CASSSAGTAAGDTQYF.